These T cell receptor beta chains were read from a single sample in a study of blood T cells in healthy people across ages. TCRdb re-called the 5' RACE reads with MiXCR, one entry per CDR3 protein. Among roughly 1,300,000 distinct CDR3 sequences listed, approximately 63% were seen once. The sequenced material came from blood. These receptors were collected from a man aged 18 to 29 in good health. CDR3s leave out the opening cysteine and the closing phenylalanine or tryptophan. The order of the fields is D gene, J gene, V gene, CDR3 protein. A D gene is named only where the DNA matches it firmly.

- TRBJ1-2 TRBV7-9 ATRAENYGYT
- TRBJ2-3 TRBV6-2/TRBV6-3 ASSYPRTPDTQY
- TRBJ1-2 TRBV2 ASRTLLHGYT
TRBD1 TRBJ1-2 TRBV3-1 ASSTGQTSYGYGYT
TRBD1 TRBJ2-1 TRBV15 ATSRAGGTYNEQF
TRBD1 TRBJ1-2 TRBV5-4 ASSFGQGAAGYT
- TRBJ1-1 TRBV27 ASSLGFGTEAF
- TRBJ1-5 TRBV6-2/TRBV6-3 ASSYAFEENLNQPQH
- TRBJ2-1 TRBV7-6 ASSSDSGTVYNEQF
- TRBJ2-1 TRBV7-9 ASRPLVAPSSYNEQF
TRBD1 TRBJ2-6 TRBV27 GSSPGTGSGANVLT
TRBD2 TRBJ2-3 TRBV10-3 AINSGGGTDTQY
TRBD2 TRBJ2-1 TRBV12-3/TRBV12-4 ASTPVGTSGGVYNEQF
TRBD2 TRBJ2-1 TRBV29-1 SVEGSPERGLAGEEFYNEQF
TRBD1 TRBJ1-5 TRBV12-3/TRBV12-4 ASSQTGRNQPQH
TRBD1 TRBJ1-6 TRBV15 ATSSSTGVGSPLH
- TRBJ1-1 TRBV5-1 ASSLEGIRNTEAF
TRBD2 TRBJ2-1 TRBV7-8 ASIEGGGSRNEQF
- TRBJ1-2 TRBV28 ASSLYRNGYT
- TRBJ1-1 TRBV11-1 ASSLRFRVEAF
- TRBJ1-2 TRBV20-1 SAGSRQNYGYT
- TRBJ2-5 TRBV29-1 SVSGGDQETQY
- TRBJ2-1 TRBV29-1 SVEGAETSYNEQF
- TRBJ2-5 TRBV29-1 SALGLGEETQY
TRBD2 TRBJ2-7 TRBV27 ASSAGTSAYNEQY
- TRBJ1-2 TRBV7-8 ASSLDEQGWPHGYT
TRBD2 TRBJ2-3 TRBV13 ASSLALAGFSTDTQY
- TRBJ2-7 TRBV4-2 ASSQVSTGNRYEQY
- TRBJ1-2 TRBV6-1 ASSVQGTPNYGYT
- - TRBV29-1 SVLIGTGPYEQY
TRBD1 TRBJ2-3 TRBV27 ASSLSLGDRVSDTQY
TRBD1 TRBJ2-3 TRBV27 ASSLWGTAPDTQY
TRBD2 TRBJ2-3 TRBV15 ATSRGLSTDTQY
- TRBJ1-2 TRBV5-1 ASSPAGVGYYGYT
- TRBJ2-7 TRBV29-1 SVADRPTYEQY
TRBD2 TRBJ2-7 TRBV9 ASSRGIGGEQY
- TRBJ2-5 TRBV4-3 ASSQGPGAETQY
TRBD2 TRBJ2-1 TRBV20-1 SASIRGLEYNEQF
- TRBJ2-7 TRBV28 ASSLPRHGGGSYEQY
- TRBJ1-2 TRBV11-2 ASSATGYYGYT
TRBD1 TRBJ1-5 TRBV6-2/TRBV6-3 ASSYGGQGAEQPQH
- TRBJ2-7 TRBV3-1 ASSQAVEQY
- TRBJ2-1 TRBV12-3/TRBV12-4 ASSLGALWQF
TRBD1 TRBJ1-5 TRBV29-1 SVVIQGRDQPQH